A single sample is the source of the 32 T cell receptor beta chains below, sequenced in a study of T cell responses to AZD1222 COVID-19 vaccine. Profiled with immunoSEQ multiplex PCR; TCRdb holds only in-frame clones, not every one. The sample includes about 110,000 clones, around 87% of them seen just once. Specimen: peripheral blood, collected 28 days after the second AZD1222 dose. Receptor source: an adult who received the AZD1222 COVID-19 vaccine.

J is TRBJ1-2 and V is TRBV30; D unresolved. Trimming shortened V by 0 bases and J by 2 bases, and 13 bases separated the two germline ends. This CDR3 has 15 residues. CDR1 GTSNPN and CDR2 SVGIG come from the germline V gene (reference sequence). The CDR3 reads CAWSVAVKDNYGYTF. In DNA, the CDR3 is TGTGCCTGGAGTGTAGCCGTCAAGGACAACTATGGCTACACCTTC. Using reference TRBV30 and TRBJ1-2 for the parts outside the CDR3, the full variable domain is SQTIHQWPATLVQPVGSPLSLECTVEGTSNPNLYWYRQAAGRGLQLLFYSVGIGQISSEVPQNLSASRPQDRQFILSSKKLLLSDSGFYLCAWSVAVKDNYGYTFGSGTRLTVV.

This chain connects TRBV14 to TRBJ1-6; no reliable D call. Germline V CDR1 and CDR2: SGHDN, FVKESK. The CDR3 runs 14 residues. Trimming took 2 bases from V and 9 from J, leaving 11 bases between them. CDR3 loop: CASSQLEIRSPLHF. In DNA, the CDR3 is TGTGCCAGCAGCCAATTGGAAATCCGTTCACCCCTCCACTTT.

J is TRBJ2-3 and V is TRBV29-1; a possible D gene is TRBD2 (6 bases). Deletions cut 5 bases from V and 2 bases from J, with 14 bases between. There are 14 residues in the CDR3. CDR1 SQVTM and CDR2 ANQGSEA come from the germline V gene. CDR3 nucleotides: TGCAGCGTTCCCGGGACTTTGCTCACAGATACGCAGTATTTT. This gives the protein CSVPGTLLTDTQYF.

As DNA, the CDR3 is TGTGCCAGCAGCTTAGTAGAGCGCGGGGAGCTGTTTTTT. Encoded protein: CASSLVERGELFF. The chain couples TRBV7-2 to TRBJ2-2; no clear D gene. Trimming pared 1 base from V and 7 bases from J, leaving 7 bases between. This CDR3 is built from 13 residues. CDR1 and CDR2 (germline): SGHTA, FQGNSA.

V is TRBV5-6 and J is TRBJ2-2; D perhaps matches TRBD1 (5 bases). Germline V gene lookup returns CDR1 SGHDT and CDR2 YYEEEE. V lost 0 bases, J lost 4 bases, and 13 bases lay in between. The CDR3 extends over 16 amino acids. This CDR3 is CASSLEFQGSTGELFF. The CDR3 DNA reads TGTGCCAGCAGCTTGGAGTTCCAGGGCAGCACCGGGGAGCTGTTTTTT.

The chain joins TRBV7-9 to TRBJ1-2, with D maybe TRBD1 (5 bases). Germline lookup yields CDR1 SEHNR and CDR2 FQNEAQ (reference sequence). The length of the CDR3 is 13 residues. V was trimmed by 0 bases and J by 8 bases, leaving 10 bases between them. For the CDR3, the DNA is TGTGCCAGCAGCTTAGCGGGGACGGAGGGCTACACCTTC. Its translation: CASSLAGTEGYTF.

The chain is built from TRBV7-2 and TRBJ2-7; D is undetermined. Trimming left V 6 bases short and J 0 bases short, with 15 bases between. The CDR3 consists of 15 residues. Germline V lookup: CDR1 SGHTA, CDR2 FQGNSA. Here the CDR3 reads CASSRRATSSYEQYF. The CDR3 DNA is TGTGCCAGCAGTCGAAGGGCCACAAGCTCCTACGAGCAGTACTTC.

CDR3 residues: CASSINWNTGELFF. DNA of the CDR3: TGTGCCAGTAGTATTAACTGGAACACCGGGGAGCTGTTTTTT. The chain combines TRBV19 with TRBJ2-2; D is unresolved. The CDR3 is 14 amino acids. The V end lost 3 bases, the J end lost 1 base, and 6 bases lay between the germline ends. CDR1 and CDR2 from the germline V gene are LNHDA and SQIVND (reference sequence).

V usage is TRBV5-5 and J usage is TRBJ2-3; D is possibly TRBD1 (6 bases). CDR3 length: 15 residues. Germline V gene lookup returns CDR1 SGHKS and CDR2 YYEKEE (reference sequence). Trimming removed 1 base from V and 4 bases from J, with 13 bases in between. CDR3 residues: CASSLTRGHADTQYF. The CDR3 DNA follows: TGTGCCAGCAGCTTGACCAGGGGCCATGCAGATACGCAGTATTTT.

The chain has TRBV7-2 and TRBJ1-2; 7 nucleotides agree with TRBD1. The junction had 8 bases not matched to a gene; V was cut back by 5 bases and J by 2 bases. CDR3 length equals 15 residues. CDR1 SGHTA and CDR2 FQGNSA come from the germline V gene. The CDR3 loop reads CASSHTLQGNYGYTF. The CDR3 bases are TGTGCCAGCAGCCATACTCTACAGGGGAACTATGGCTACACCTTC.

This chain uses TRBV9 with TRBJ2-5; no clear D gene. CDR3 size: 15 residues. Germline-derived CDR1 and CDR2 are SGDLS and YYNGEE. V shed 0 bases and J shed 5 bases, with 14 bases lying between them. DNA for the CDR3: TGTGCCAGCAGCGTAGCTAATCAAGTTTGGGAGACCCAGTACTTC. Its protein product is CASSVANQVWETQYF.

This chain uses TRBV2 with TRBJ2-7; the D gene is possibly TRBD2 (6 bases). Germline values: CDR1 SNHLY, CDR2 FYNNEI. This CDR3 has 15 residues. The germline V and J ends were trimmed by 3 bases and 0 bases, with 12 bases remaining between them. CDR3 sequence: CASSEEGGSSYEQYF. In nucleotides, the CDR3 is TGTGCCAGCAGTGAGGAGGGAGGCAGCTCCTACGAGCAGTACTTC.

In its sample, this clone was seen a few times. The chain is built from TRBV27 and TRBJ1-2; D possibly corresponds to TRBD1 (6 bases). The CDR3 sequence is 13 residues long. Trimming left V 6 bases short and J 6 bases short, with 14 bases between. In germline, CDR1 is MNHEY, CDR2 SMNVEV (reference sequence). This chain's CDR3 is CASSRTGIDGYTF. CDR3 bases: TGTGCCAGCAGCCGTACAGGGATCGATGGCTACACCTTC.

J is TRBJ2-2 and V is TRBV4-1; 14 bases line up with TRBD2. V was pared by 1 base and J by 9 bases, with 13 bases of the junction left unmatched. CDR1 MGHRA and CDR2 YSYEKL come from the germline V gene. The CDR3 sequence is 19 residues long. The CDR3 nucleotides read TGCGCCAGCAGCCAAGGTACAACGGGACTAGCGGGAGAAACGAGGGAGCTGTTTTTT. It codes for CASSQGTTGLAGETRELFF.

The chain combines TRBV7-9 with TRBJ1-1; tentative D call: TRBD1 (5 bases). CDR1 and CDR2 (germline): SEHNR, FQNEAQ (reference sequence). The CDR3 length is 15 residues. Trimming stripped 1 base from V and 0 bases from J, with 9 bases between. CDR3 in DNA: TGTGCCAGCAGCTTAGGGGGCGGGATGAACACTGAAGCTTTCTTT. This encodes CASSLGGGMNTEAFF.

This chain connects TRBV19 to TRBJ2-2; D is unclear. V was shortened by 4 bases and J by 5 bases, with 8 bases between the two germline ends. The CDR3 is 13 residues long. Germline CDR1 LNHDA, CDR2 SQIVND (reference sequence). The CDR3 DNA sequence: TGTGCCAGTAGTACGGGTAGGACCGGGGAGCTGTTTTTT. This sequence encodes CASSTGRTGELFF.

Only one count was recorded for this clone. This rearrangement joins TRBV5-1 to TRBJ1-4; tentatively, D is TRBD1 (5 bases). CDR3 length: 16 residues. V gave up 4 bases and J gave up 0 bases, with 13 bases separating them. Germline V CDR1 and CDR2: SGHRS, YFSETQ. Here the CDR3 reads CASSPGDRATNEKLFF. DNA of the CDR3: TGCGCCAGCAGCCCGGGGGACCGTGCAACTAATGAAAAACTGTTTTTT.

The V gene is TRBV14, the J gene TRBJ1-3, with D uncertain. CDR3 length: 13 residues. V dropped 6 bases and J dropped 0 bases, with 6 bases sitting between them. Germline V gene data show CDR1 as SGHDN and CDR2 as FVKESK. CDR3 in amino acids: CASRGSSGNTIYF. In nucleotides, the CDR3 is TGTGCCAGCAGAGGCAGCTCTGGAAACACCATATATTTT. Based on the CDR3 plus reference TRBV14 and TRBJ1-3, the full variable domain is EAGVTQFPSHSVIEKGQTVTLRCDPISGHDNLYWYRRVMGKEIKFLLHFVKESKQDESGMPNNRFLAERTGGTYSTLKVQPAELEDSGVYFCASRGSSGNTIYFGEGSWLTVV.

This rearrangement joins TRBV3-1 (or the pseudogene TRBV3-2) to TRBJ1-2; the D is unclear. Trimming took 0 bases from V and 2 from J, leaving 7 bases between them. The CDR3 has 14 residues. Germline V CDR1 and CDR2: LGHDT, YNNKEL (reference sequence). The CDR3 nucleotides are TGTGCCAGCAGCCAAGAGGTGGGGAACTATGGCTACACCTTC. Translation gives CASSQEVGNYGYTF.

This clone has only a few counts. J is TRBJ2-3 and V is TRBV19; tentative D call: TRBD1 (6 bases). The CDR3 has 15 amino acids. The V end lost 7 bases, the J end lost 0 bases, and 14 bases lay between the germline ends. Germline loops: CDR1 LNHDA, CDR2 SQIVND (reference sequence). CDR3 region: CASTLQGSSTDTQYF. The CDR3 DNA is TGTGCCAGTACCCTACAGGGTTCTAGCACAGATACGCAGTATTTT.

This chain joins TRBV15 and TRBJ2-1, with D unresolved. The CDR3 extends over 13 amino acids. Trimming took off 0 bases at V and 9 bases at J, with 9 bases between the two ends. The germline gives CDR1 LNHNV, CDR2 YYDKDF (reference sequence). In DNA, the CDR3 is TGTGCCACCAGCAGAGATGTGGTGGGTGAGCAGTTCTTC. This translates into CATSRDVVGEQFF. Full variable domain (rest looked up from reference TRBV15 and TRBJ2-1): DAMVIQNPRYQVTQFGKPVTLSCSQTLNHNVMYWYQQKSSQAPKLLFHYYDKDFNNEADTPDNFQSRRPNTSFCFLDIRSPGLGDTAMYLCATSRDVVGEQFFGPGTRLTVL.

The chain has TRBV6-2 or TRBV6-3 and TRBJ1-6; D possibly corresponds to TRBD1 (6 bases). The V gene lost 2 bases and the J gene lost 7 bases, with 12 bases spanning the gap. Germline V CDR1 and CDR2: MNHEY, SVGEGT. The length of the CDR3 is 15 residues. This chain's CDR3 is CASSYTSQGNSPLHF. The CDR3 bases are TGTGCCAGCAGTTACACGTCCCAGGGGAATTCACCCCTCCACTTT.

This rearrangement joins TRBV2 to TRBJ2-5; TRBD1 might be the D (5 bases). Trimming removed 9 bases at V and 7 bases at J, with 9 bases between. CDR3 length: 10 residues. Germline CDR1 reads SNHLY; CDR2 reads FYNNEI. The CDR3: CASQGGTQYF. CDR3 sequence (DNA): TGTGCCAGTCAGGGCGGGACCCAGTACTTC.

The chain joins TRBV4-3 to TRBJ2-7, with D perhaps TRBD1 (5 bases). V lost 0 bases and J lost 0, with 9 bases in between. The CDR3 is 15 residues long. Germline V CDR1 and CDR2: LGHNA, YSLEER. The CDR3 loop reads CASSQEDTSSYEQYF. In nucleotides, the CDR3 is TGCGCCAGCAGCCAAGAGGACACCAGCTCCTACGAGCAGTACTTC.

This chain uses TRBV7-3 with TRBJ1-3; D is unclear. Germline loops: CDR1 SGHTA, CDR2 FQGTGA. The CDR3 contains 13 residues. Trimming cost V 0 bases and J 2 bases, with 2 bases left between them. The CDR3 here is CASSLTAGNTIYF. The CDR3 nucleotides are TGTGCCAGCAGCTTAACCGCTGGAAACACCATATATTTT.

The V call is TRBV7-9, the J call TRBJ1-2; TRBD1 aligns across 10 bases. This CDR3 spans 14 amino acids. Germline trimming cut 5 bases from V and 4 bases from J; bases unmatched to any gene: 4. CDR1 is SEHNR, CDR2 FQNEAQ, per germline (reference sequence). The CDR3 DNA reads TGTGCCAGCAGCCCCGGGACAGGGGCCTATGGCTACACCTTC. Translation gives CASSPGTGAYGYTF. Looking up the rest from reference TRBV7-9 and TRBJ1-2 gives the full variable domain: DTGVSQNPRHKITKRGQNVTFRCDPISEHNRLYWYRQTLGQGPEFLTYFQNEAQLEKSRLLSDRFSAERPKGSFSTLEIQRTEQGDSAMYLCASSPGTGAYGYTFGSGTRLTVV.

The V and J genes are TRBV7-6 and TRBJ2-1; 9 nucleotides agree with TRBD1. CDR1 and CDR2 from the germline V gene are SGHVS and FNYEAQ. The CDR3 runs to 16 residues. V shed 2 bases, J shed 8 bases, and the junction held 10 bases outside the gene matches. The CDR3 spells CASSLTVTGGFDEQFF. CDR3 DNA sequence: TGTGCCAGCAGCTTAACTGTGACAGGGGGTTTCGATGAGCAGTTCTTC. The full variable domain, with the rest looked up from reference TRBV7-6 and TRBJ2-1, is GAGVSQSPRYKVTKRGQDVALRCDPISGHVSLYWYRQALGQGPEFLTYFNYEAQQDKSGLPNDRFSAERPEGSISTLTIQRTEQRDSAMYRCASSLTVTGGFDEQFFGPGTRLTVL.

Many counts were recorded for this clone. The CDR3 sequence: CASSARGGNQPQHF. The CDR3 DNA reads TGTGCCAGCAGCGCTAGGGGTGGGAATCAGCCCCAGCATTTT. The chain recombines TRBV4-2 with TRBJ1-5; tentatively, D is TRBD1 (5 bases). V lost 5 bases and J 4 bases, leaving 12 bases between the germline ends. CDR3 length: 14 amino acids. Germline-derived CDR1 and CDR2 are LGHNA and YNFKEQ.

DNA for the CDR3: TGCGCCAGCAGCCAAGATGGGGCAGCGCCTTTAAGTGGCTACACCTTC. Protein: CASSQDGAAPLSGYTF. This chain uses TRBV4-3 with TRBJ1-2, with D tentatively TRBD1 (5 bases). Trimming removed 0 bases from V and 7 bases from J, with 18 bases in between. Germline CDR1 is LGHNA and CDR2 is YSLEER. The length of the CDR3 is 16 residues.

V and J are TRBV9 and TRBJ1-1; D call uncertain. The CDR3 runs to 14 residues. From germline, CDR1 is SGDLS and CDR2 YYNGEE. The germline V and J ends were trimmed by 0 bases and 7 bases, with 13 bases remaining between them. DNA of the CDR3: TGTGCCAGCAGCGTAGCTGGACTGCCAAGTGAAGCTTTCTTT. Translating it yields CASSVAGLPSEAFF.

This clone was observed once. The chain uses TRBV7-9 and TRBJ1-2; D call uncertain. The germline CDR1 and CDR2 sequences are SEHNR and FQNEAQ (reference sequence). This CDR3 is built from 13 residues. V lost 3 bases to trimming and J lost 3 bases, with 8 bases between them. The CDR3 bases are TGTGCCAGCAGCTTTGACAAGGACTATGGCTACACCTTC. Translating it yields CASSFDKDYGYTF.

The chain recombines TRBV29-1 with TRBJ2-2; D gene unclear. Germline assignment: CDR1 SQVTM and CDR2 ANQGSEA. V shed 4 bases and J shed 0 bases, with 6 bases lying between them. The CDR3 totals 13 residues. CDR3 DNA: TGCAGCGTTGGGGTCTCGAACACCGGGGAGCTGTTTTTT. It encodes CSVGVSNTGELFF.